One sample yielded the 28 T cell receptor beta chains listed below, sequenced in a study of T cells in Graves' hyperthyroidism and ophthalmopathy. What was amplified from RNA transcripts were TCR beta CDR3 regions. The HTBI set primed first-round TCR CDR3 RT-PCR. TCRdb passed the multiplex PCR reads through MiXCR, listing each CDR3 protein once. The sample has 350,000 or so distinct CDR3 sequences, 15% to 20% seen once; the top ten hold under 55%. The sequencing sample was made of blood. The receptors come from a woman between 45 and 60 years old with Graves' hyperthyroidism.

The CDR3 is CASGGTNSYEQYF. As DNA, the CDR3 is TGTGCCAGCGGGGGGACGAACTCCTACGAGCAGTACTTC. V is TRBV27 and J is TRBJ2-7, with D possibly matching TRBD2 (6 bases). The CDR3 loop spans 13 amino acids. Trimming cost V 8 bases and J 0 bases, with 11 bases left between them. Per the germline V gene, CDR1 is MNHEY and CDR2 is SMNVEV (reference sequence).

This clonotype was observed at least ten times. CDR3 coding DNA: TGTGCCAGCAGTCTGGAGGGGCCTAGCACAGATACGCAGTATTTT. Amino acid sequence: CASSLEGPSTDTQYF. V is TRBV12-3 or TRBV12-4 and J is TRBJ2-3, with D possibly matching TRBD2 (6 bases). CDR3 size: 15 residues. V was shortened by 5 bases and J by 0 bases, with 12 bases between the two germline ends.

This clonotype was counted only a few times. The CDR3 nucleotides are TGTGCCCCCGCCGGGGGGCCTATTGACAATGAGCAGTTCTTC. Its protein is CAPAGGPIDNEQFF. The gene calls are TRBV19 and TRBJ2-1, with D tentatively TRBD2 (7 bases). Trimming removed 11 bases from V and 5 bases from J, with 19 bases in between. There are 14 residues in the CDR3. The germline gives CDR1 LNHDA, CDR2 SQIVND (reference sequence).

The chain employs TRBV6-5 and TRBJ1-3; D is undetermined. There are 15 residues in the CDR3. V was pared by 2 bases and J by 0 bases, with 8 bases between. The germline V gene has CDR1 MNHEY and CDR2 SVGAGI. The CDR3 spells CASSYGTASGNTIYF. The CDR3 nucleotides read TGTGCCAGCAGTTACGGTACAGCCTCTGGAAACACCATATATTTT.

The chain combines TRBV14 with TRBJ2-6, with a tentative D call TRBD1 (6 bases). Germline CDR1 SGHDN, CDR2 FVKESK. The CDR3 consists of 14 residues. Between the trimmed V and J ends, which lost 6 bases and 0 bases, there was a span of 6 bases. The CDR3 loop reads CASRDSSGANVLTF. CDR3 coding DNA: TGTGCCAGCAGGGACAGCTCTGGGGCCAACGTCCTGACTTTC.

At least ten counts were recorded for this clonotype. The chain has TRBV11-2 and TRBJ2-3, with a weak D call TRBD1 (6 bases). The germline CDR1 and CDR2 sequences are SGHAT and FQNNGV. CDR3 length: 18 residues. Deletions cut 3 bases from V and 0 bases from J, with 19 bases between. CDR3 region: CASSLLSQTGPSTDTQYF. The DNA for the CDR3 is TGTGCCAGCAGCTTGCTAAGCCAGACAGGACCTAGCACAGATACGCAGTATTTT.

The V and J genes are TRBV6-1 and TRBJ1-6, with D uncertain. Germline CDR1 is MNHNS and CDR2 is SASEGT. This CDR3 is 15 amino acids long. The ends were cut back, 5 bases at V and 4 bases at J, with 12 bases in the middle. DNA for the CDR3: TGTGCCAGCAGTCCCCCGGGTCCATATAATTCACCCCTCCACTTT. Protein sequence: CASSPPGPYNSPLHF.

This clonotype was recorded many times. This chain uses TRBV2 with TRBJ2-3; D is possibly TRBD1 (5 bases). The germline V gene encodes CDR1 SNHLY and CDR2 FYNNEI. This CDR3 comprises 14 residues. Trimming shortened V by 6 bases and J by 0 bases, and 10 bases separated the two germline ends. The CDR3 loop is CASRGRQSTDTQYF. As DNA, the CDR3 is TGTGCCAGCAGGGGTCGACAGAGCACAGATACGCAGTATTTT.

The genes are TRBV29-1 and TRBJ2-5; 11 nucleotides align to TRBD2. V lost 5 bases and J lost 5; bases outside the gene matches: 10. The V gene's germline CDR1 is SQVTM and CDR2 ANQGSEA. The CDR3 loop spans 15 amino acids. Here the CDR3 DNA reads TGCAGCGTTTCCGTTCTAGCGGGAGGTGGGGAGACCCAGTACTTC. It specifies CSVSVLAGGGETQYF.

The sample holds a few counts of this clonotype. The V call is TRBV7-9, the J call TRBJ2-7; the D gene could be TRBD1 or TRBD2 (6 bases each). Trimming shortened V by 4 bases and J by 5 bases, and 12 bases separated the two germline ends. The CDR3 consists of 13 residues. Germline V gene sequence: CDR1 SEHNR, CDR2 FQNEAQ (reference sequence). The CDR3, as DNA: TGTGCCAGCAGCTACGAGGGGGGTAACGAGCAGTACGTC. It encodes CASSYEGGNEQYV.

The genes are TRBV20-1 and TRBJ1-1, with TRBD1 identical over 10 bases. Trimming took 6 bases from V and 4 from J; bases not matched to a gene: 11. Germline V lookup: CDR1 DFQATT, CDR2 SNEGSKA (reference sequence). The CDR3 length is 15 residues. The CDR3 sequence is CSAWTGGGWATEAFF. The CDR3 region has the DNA TGCAGTGCGTGGACAGGGGGAGGGTGGGCCACTGAAGCTTTCTTT.

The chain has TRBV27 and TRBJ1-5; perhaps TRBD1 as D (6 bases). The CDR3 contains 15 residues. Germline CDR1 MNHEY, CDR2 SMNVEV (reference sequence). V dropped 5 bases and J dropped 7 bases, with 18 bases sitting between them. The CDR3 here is CASSLNRVGGQPQHF. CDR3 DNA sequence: TGTGCCAGCAGTCTAAACAGGGTCGGGGGCCAGCCCCAGCATTTT.

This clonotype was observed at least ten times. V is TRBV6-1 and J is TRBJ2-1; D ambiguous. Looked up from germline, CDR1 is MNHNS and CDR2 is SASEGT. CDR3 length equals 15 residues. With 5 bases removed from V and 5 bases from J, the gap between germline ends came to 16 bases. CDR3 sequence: CASSSQPGPNNEQFF. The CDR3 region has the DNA TGTGCCAGCAGTTCACAGCCGGGCCCAAACAATGAGCAGTTCTTC.

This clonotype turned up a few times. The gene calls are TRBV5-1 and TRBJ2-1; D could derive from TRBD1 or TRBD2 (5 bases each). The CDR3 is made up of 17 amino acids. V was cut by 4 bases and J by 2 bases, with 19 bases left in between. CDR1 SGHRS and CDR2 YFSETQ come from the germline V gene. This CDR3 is CASSGRFGTRPYNEQFF. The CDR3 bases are TGCGCCAGCAGCGGTCGTTTTGGGACCCGGCCCTACAATGAGCAGTTCTTC.

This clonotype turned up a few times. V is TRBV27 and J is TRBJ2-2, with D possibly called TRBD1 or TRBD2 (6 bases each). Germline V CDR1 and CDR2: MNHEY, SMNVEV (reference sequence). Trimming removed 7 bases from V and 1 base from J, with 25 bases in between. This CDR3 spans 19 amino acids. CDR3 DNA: TGTGCCAGCACTCTATCGGGGGCGGGGCTTTTGGGGAACACCGGGGAGCTGTTTTTT. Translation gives CASTLSGAGLLGNTGELFF.

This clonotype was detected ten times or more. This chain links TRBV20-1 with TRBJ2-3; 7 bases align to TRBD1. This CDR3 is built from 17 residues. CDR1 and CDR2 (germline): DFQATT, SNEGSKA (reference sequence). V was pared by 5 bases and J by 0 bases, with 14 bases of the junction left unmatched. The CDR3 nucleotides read TGCAGTGCTCCCCCTAGACAGGGCCGATTTAGCACAGATACGCAGTATTTT. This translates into CSAPPRQGRFSTDTQYF.

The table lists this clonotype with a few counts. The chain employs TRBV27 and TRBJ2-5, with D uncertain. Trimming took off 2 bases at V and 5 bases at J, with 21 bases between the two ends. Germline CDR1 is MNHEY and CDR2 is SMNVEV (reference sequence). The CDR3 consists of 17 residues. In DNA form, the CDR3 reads TGTGCCAGCAGTTTAAGCTCCAGGACCGTAGGGTGGGAGACCCAGTACTTC. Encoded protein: CASSLSSRTVGWETQYF.

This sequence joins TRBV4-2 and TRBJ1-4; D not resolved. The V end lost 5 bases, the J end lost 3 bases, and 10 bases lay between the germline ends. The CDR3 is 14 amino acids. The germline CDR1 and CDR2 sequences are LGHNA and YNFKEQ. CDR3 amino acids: CASSSRVSNEKLFF. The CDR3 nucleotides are TGTGCCAGCAGCTCCCGGGTCTCTAATGAAAAACTGTTTTTT.

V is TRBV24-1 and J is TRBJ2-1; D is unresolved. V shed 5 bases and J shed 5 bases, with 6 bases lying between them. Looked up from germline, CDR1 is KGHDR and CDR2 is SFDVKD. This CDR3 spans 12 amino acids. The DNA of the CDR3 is TGTGCCACCAGTGGATTAAACAATGAGCAGTTCTTC. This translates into CATSGLNNEQFF.

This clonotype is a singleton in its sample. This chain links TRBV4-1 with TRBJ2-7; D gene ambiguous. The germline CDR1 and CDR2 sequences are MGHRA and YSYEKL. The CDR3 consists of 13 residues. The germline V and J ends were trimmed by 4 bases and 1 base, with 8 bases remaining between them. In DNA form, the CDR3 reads TGCGCCAGCAGCCTAACCCCTTCCTACGAGCAGTACTTC. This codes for CASSLTPSYEQYF.

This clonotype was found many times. CDR3 sequence reads: CASRFSQGNTEAFF. The CDR3 DNA follows: TGTGCCAGCAGATTCTCACAGGGGAACACTGAAGCTTTCTTT. V is TRBV12-3 or TRBV12-4 and J is TRBJ1-1, with D maybe TRBD1 (6 bases). This CDR3 is 14 amino acids long. The V end was cut by 6 bases, the J end by 1 base, with 12 bases between.

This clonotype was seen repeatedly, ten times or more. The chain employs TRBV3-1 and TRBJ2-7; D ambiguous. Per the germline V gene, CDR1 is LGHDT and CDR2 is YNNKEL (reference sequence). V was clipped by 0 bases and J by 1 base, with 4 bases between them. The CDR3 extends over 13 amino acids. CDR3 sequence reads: CASSQEGSYEQYV. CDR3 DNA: TGTGCCAGCAGCCAAGAGGGGTCCTACGAGCAGTACGTC.

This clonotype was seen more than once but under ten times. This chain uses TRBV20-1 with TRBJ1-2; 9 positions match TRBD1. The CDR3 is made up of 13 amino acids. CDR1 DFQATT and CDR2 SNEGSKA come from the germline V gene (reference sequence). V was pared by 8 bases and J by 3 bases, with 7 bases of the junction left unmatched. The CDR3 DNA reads TGCAGTACAGGGACAGGGAGTTACTATGGCTACACCTTC. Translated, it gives CSTGTGSYYGYTF.

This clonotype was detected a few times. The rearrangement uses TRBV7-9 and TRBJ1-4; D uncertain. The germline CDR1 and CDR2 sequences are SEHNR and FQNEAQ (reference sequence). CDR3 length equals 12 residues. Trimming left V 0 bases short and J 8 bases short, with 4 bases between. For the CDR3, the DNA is TGTGCCAGCAGCTTAGCGTCCGAAAAACTGTTTTTT. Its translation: CASSLASEKLFF.

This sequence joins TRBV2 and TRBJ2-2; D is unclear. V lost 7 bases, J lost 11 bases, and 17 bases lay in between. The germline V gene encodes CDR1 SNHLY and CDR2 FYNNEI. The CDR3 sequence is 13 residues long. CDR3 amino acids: CASIPFGSEELFF. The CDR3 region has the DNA TGTGCCAGCATTCCCTTTGGGTCAGAAGAGCTGTTTTTT.

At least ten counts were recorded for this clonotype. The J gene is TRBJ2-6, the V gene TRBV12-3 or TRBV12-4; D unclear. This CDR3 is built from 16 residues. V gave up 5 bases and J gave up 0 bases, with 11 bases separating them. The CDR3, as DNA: TGTGCCAGCAGTCCCCCCAGTATCTCTGGGGCCAACGTCCTGACTTTC. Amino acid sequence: CASSPPSISGANVLTF.

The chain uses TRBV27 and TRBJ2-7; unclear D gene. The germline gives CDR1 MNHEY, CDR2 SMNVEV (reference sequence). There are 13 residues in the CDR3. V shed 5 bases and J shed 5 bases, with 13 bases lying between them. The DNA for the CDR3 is TGTGCCAGCAGTCGAGTGGTGGGGAACGAGCAGTACTTC. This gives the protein CASSRVVGNEQYF.

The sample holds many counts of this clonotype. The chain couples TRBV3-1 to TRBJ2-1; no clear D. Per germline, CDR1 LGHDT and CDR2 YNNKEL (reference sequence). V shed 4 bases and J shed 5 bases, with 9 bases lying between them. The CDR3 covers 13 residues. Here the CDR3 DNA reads TGTGCCAGCAGCCCCCATGGGGACAATGAGCAGTTCTTC. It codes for CASSPHGDNEQFF.